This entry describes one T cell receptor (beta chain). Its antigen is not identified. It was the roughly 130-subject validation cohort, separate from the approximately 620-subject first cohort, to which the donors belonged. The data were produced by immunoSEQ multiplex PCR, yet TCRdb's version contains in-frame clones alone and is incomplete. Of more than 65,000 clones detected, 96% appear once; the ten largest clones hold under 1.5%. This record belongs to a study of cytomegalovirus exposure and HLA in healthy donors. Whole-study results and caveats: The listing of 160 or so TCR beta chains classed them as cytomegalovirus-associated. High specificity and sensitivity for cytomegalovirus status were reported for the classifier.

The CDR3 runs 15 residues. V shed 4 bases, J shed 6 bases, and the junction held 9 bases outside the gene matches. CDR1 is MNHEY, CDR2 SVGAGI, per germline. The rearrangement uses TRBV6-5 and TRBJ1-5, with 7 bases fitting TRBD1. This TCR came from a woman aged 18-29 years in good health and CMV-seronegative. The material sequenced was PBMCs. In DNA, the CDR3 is TGTGCCAGCAGTTCCAGGGGGACGGGTGGTCAGCCCCAGCATTTT. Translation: CASSSRGTGGQPQHF.